The sequence of this T cell receptor beta chain was determined in a study of Ad26.COV2.S vaccination and SARS-CoV-2 variants. In the study overall: Ad26.COV2.S arm of COV1001 included the donor. Ad26.COV2.S shots went into the muscle once or twice, 56 days apart.

The data were produced by immunoSEQ multiplex PCR, yet TCRdb's version contains in-frame clones alone and is incomplete. The sample comprises over 350,000 clones, approximately 91% of which are singletons, and 3.5% rests with the top ten. Comment on this clone: Its specificity is not known.

Regarding treatment: roughly 19 received Ad26.COV2.S at low or high dose, single or two shots; 5 received placebo; per-sample allocation not given. On day 63 after the first injection, vaccine and placebo recipients gave samples. Study results and caveats: CD8+ and CD4+ T cells specific for spike reportedly responded with substantial breadth after vaccination. Recipients given vaccine exceeded placebo recipients in spike-specific TCR breadth.

This clonotype was sampled from a person aged 18 to 59 who received the Ad26.COV2.S COVID-19 vaccine or a placebo. Source: peripheral blood, taken in a trial of Ad26.COV2.S vaccine versus placebo.

CDR3 in DNA: TGTGCCAGTAGTATCAGTTTCGGACTACACGAAGCTTTCTTT. This encodes CASSISFGLHEAFF. The genes are TRBV19 and TRBJ1-1; D call uncertain. CDR1 LNHDA and CDR2 SQIVND come from the germline V gene (reference sequence). Trimming removed 3 bases from V and 8 bases from J, with 16 bases in between. The CDR3 loop spans 14 amino acids.